This T cell receptor beta chain was found in a study of identifying expanded T cells in peripheral blood. Assay used: immunoSEQ multiplex PCR; TCRdb lists only in-frame clones, some missing. The sample contains approximately 63,000 clones, 80% to 90% of which appear only once. V was shortened by 3 bases and J by 7 bases, with 17 bases between the two germline ends. CDR1 and CDR2 (germline): MGHRA, YSYEKL. This CDR3 has 15 residues. No infections or other immune events were documented during collection. V gene TRBV4-1 combines with J gene TRBJ2-3; maybe TRBD2 (7 bases). This receptor was taken from a person between 18 and 75 years old in good health. Sample: blood. The CDR3 loop is CASSHAPGGGNTQYF. DNA for the CDR3: TGCGCCAGCAGCCACGCCCCGGGGGGCGGAAATACGCAGTATTTT.